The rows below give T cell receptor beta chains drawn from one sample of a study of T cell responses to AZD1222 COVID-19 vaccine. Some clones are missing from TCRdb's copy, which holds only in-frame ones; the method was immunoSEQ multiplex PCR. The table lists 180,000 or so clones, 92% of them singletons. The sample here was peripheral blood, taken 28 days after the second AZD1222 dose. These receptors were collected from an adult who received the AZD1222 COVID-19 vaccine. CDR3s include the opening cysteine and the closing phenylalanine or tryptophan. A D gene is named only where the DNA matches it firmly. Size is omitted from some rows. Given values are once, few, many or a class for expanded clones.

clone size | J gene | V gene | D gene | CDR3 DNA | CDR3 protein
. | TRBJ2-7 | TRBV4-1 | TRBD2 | TGCGCCAGCAGCCGATCGGAGGGGCTAGCGGCAACCTACGAGCAGTACTTC | CASSRSEGLAATYEQYF
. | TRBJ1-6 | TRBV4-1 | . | TGCGCCAGCAGTCCAAGAGCGATGTGGTTCGATTCACCCCTCCACTTT | CASSPRAMWFDSPLHF
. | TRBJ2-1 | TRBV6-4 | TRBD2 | TGTGCCAGCAGTGAGGGGGCCAGCAGGACTAGCGGCGACAATGAGCAGTTCTTC | CASSEGASRTSGDNEQFF
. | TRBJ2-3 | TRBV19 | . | TGTGCCAGTAGTATAGGCAGGAGAGGGGATACGCAGTATTTT | CASSIGRRGDTQYF
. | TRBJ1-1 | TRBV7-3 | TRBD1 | TGTGCCAGCAGCCAACTGGGACAGGGTATGACTGAAGCTTTCTTT | CASSQLGQGMTEAFF
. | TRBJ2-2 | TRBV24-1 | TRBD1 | TGTGCCACCAGTGACCCCGCGACAGGGGTTGAGGGCGGGGAGCTGTTTTTT | CATSDPATGVEGGELFF
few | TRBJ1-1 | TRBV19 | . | TGTGCCAGTAGTCTCGGAGGGAGCGCTGAAGCTTTCTTT | CASSLGGSAEAFF
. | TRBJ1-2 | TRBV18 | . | TGTGCCAGCTCACCAACCCGGGTCGGGGGCTACACCTTC | CASSPTRVGGYTF
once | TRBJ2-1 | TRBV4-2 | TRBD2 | TGTGCCAGCAGGGGACTAGCGGGAGGGCCAGATGAGCAGTTCTTC | CASRGLAGGPDEQFF
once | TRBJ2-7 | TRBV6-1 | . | TGTGCCAGCAGTGAACAGCCAACTTACGAGCAGTACTTC | CASSEQPTYEQYF
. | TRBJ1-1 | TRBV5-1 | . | TGCGCCAGCAGCTTGGGTCAGCGCCGAACTGAAGCTTTCTTT | CASSLGQRRTEAFF
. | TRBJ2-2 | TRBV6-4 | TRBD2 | TGTGCCAGCAGTGACACTAGCGTCGGGGAGCTGTTTTTT | CASSDTSVGELFF
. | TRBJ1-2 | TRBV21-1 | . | TGTGCCAGCAGCAAAGTCCCGGGGGGGACACGAGGCTACACCTTC | CASSKVPGGTRGYTF
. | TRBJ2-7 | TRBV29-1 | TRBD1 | TGCAGCGCCCGGACAGGGGCAACCACTAGCTCCTACGAGCAGTACTTC | CSARTGATTSSYEQYF
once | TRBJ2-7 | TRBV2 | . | TGTGCCAGCAGTGAGCAGGTCCTCTCCTACGAGCAGTACTTC | CASSEQVLSYEQYF
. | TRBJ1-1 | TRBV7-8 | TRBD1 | TGTGCCAGCAGCTTGAGGTCGACAGGGGTGAACACTGAAGCTTTCTTT | CASSLRSTGVNTEAFF
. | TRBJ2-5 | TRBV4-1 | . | TGCGCCAGCAGCGCCACCGGGACGGGAGAGACCCAGTACTTC | CASSATGTGETQYF
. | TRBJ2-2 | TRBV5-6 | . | TGTGCCAGCAGCTTCTACCGGGATTACACCGGGGAGCTGTTTTTT | CASSFYRDYTGELFF
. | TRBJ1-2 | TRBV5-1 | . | TGCGCCAGCAGCAAAGGGCCCACTCAAGAAGCTGGCTACACCTTC | CASSKGPTQEAGYTF
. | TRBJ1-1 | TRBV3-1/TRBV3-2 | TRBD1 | TGTGCCAGCAGCCACTCCGACAGGGAGGGCACTGAAGCTTTCTTT | CASSHSDREGTEAFF
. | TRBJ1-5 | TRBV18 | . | TGTGCCAGCTCACCGGGGTTTCCCGGATATAGCAATCAGCCCCAGCATTTT | CASSPGFPGYSNQPQHF
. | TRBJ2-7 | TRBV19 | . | TGTGCCAGTAGTCCACCCCTGAGTCCGAGGAACTACGAGCAGTACTTC | CASSPPLSPRNYEQYF
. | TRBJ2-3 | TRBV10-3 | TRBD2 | TGTGCCATCAGTCCCCGACTAGCGGGAGCCACAGATACGCAGTATTTT | CAISPRLAGATDTQYF
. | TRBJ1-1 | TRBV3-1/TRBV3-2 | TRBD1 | TGTGCCAGCAGCCCACCTGGGTGGCAGGGGGACACTGAAGCTTTCTTT | CASSPPGWQGDTEAFF
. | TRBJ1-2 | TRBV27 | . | TGTGCCAGCAGTTCCCTAGCTCGGGATGGCTACACCTTC | CASSSLARDGYTF
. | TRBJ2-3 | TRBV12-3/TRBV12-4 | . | TGTGCCAGCACCGCGACCGAAACGCAGTATTTT | CASTATETQYF
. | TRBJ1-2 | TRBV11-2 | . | TGTGCCAGCAGCTTAGATTTTAACTATGGCTACACCTTC | CASSLDFNYGYTF
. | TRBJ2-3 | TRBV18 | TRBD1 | TGTGCCAGCTCCCGAGCCGGGACAGGGGTCACAGATACGCAGTATTTT | CASSRAGTGVTDTQYF
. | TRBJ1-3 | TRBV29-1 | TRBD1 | TGCAGCGCCTACAGGGGGGGAAACACCATATATTTT | CSAYRGGNTIYF
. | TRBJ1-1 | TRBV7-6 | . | TGTGCCAGCAGCTTCAATCTTGAGGAACTGATGAACACTGAAGCTTTCTTT | CASSFNLEELMNTEAFF
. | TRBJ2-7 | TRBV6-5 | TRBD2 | TGTGCCAGCAGTTGGGCTAGCGGAACCCTCTCCTACGAGCAGTACTTC | CASSWASGTLSYEQYF
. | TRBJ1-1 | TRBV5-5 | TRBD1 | TGTGCCAGCAGCTTTGGACTAACAGGGGGAGGTCGGATCACTGAAGCTTTCTTT | CASSFGLTGGGRITEAFF
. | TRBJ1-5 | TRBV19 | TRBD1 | TGTGCCAGTAGTCCCGGACAGGGGTGGGCCCAGCATTTT | CASSPGQGWAQHF